Shown below are 32 T cell receptor beta chains from a single sample sequenced in a study of blood T cell repertoires in COVID-19. Sequencing used immunoSEQ multiplex PCR; TCRdb keeps in-frame clones, though not all of them. The sample lists some 97,000 clones, around four fifths seen once, with roughly an eighth in the top ten. Specimen: peripheral blood. The receptors come from a man aged 50-59 years with active or convalescent COVID-19.

This chain joins TRBV5-4 and TRBJ1-1, with no clear D. This CDR3 spans 13 amino acids. Trimming took 1 base from V and 5 from J, leaving 9 bases between them. Germline lookup yields CDR1 SGHNT and CDR2 YYREEE (reference sequence). The DNA of the CDR3 is TGTGCCAGCAGCTTGTTTTTGGAGACTGAAGCTTTCTTT. Protein sequence: CASSLFLETEAFF.

This clone has only one observation. The chain is built from TRBV7-2 and TRBJ2-3; D gene ambiguous. CDR3 length equals 13 residues. V shed 4 bases and J shed 2 bases, with 7 bases lying between them. CDR1 is SGHTA, CDR2 FQGNSA, per germline. In DNA form, the CDR3 reads TGTGCCAGCAGCTCCTATAACACAGATACGCAGTATTTT. Protein product: CASSSYNTDTQYF.

V and J are TRBV7-8 and TRBJ2-1; 9 bases agree with TRBD1. CDR3 length: 15 residues. Germline V gives CDR1 SGHVS, CDR2 FQNEAQ. Unmatched junction bases numbered 4, after V lost 1 base and J lost 6 bases. The CDR3 spells CASSLVGQGINEQFF. CDR3 coding DNA: TGTGCCAGCAGCTTAGTAGGACAGGGGATCAATGAGCAGTTCTTC.

The chain carries TRBV30 and TRBJ1-1; TRBD1 matches 9 bases. V shed 2 bases, J shed 1 base, and the junction held 2 bases outside the gene matches. Germline assignment: CDR1 GTSNPN and CDR2 SVGIG (reference sequence). CDR3 length: 14 residues. The CDR3 loop is CAWSSGQGNTEAFF. CDR3 sequence (DNA): TGTGCCTGGAGTTCGGGACAGGGGAACACTGAAGCTTTCTTT. Combining the CDR3 with reference TRBV30 and TRBJ1-1 gives the whole variable domain SQTIHQWPATLVQPVGSPLSLECTVEGTSNPNLYWYRQAAGRGLQLLFYSVGIGQISSEVPQNLSASRPQDRQFILSSKKLLLSDSGFYLCAWSSGQGNTEAFFGQGTRLTVV.

This clone was seen only a few times. The V gene is TRBV11-2, the J gene TRBJ1-1; no clear D gene. The CDR3 length is 15 residues. The V end lost 2 bases, the J end lost 5 bases, and 15 bases lay between the germline ends. Germline CDR1 and CDR2: SGHAT and FQNNGV. CDR3 DNA: TGTGCCAGCAGCTTACTCTTAGGGAGGCGGACTGAAGCTTTCTTT. Residues: CASSLLLGRRTEAFF.

This chain joins TRBV27 and TRBJ2-1, with D maybe TRBD2 (6 bases). The CDR3 is 16 residues long. The germline V and J ends were trimmed by 6 bases and 2 bases, with 17 bases remaining between them. Germline CDR1 and CDR2: MNHEY and SMNVEV (reference sequence). CDR3 bases: TGTGCCAGCAGACCCACCCACGGGAGTACCTACAATGAGCAGTTCTTC. Its protein is CASRPTHGSTYNEQFF.

This clone was seen a handful of times. The gene calls are TRBV5-1 and TRBJ1-2, with TRBD1 matching over 7 bases. The junction had 6 bases not matched to a gene; V was cut back by 4 bases and J by 6 bases. CDR1 is SGHRS, CDR2 YFSETQ, per germline. This CDR3 comprises 13 residues. In DNA form, the CDR3 reads TGCGCCAGCAGCACACCGACAGGGAATGGCTACACCTTC. This sequence encodes CASSTPTGNGYTF.

CDR3 in amino acids: CSVELVGGSADTQYF. As DNA, the CDR3 is TGCAGCGTTGAGTTGGTAGGGGGCTCGGCAGATACGCAGTATTTT. V and J are TRBV29-1 and TRBJ2-3; 7 bases are shared with TRBD1. J was trimmed by 4 bases and V by 3 bases; bases with no gene match: 10. This CDR3 contains 15 residues. Germline CDR1 reads SQVTM; CDR2 reads ANQGSEA.

The chain recombines TRBV19 with TRBJ1-1; D is unresolved. The germline gives CDR1 LNHDA, CDR2 SQIVND (reference sequence). The CDR3 loop spans 13 amino acids. The V end was cut by 8 bases, the J end by 1 base, with 11 bases between. This CDR3 reads CASLSRGNTEAFF. Written as DNA, the CDR3 is TGTGCCAGTCTTTCGCGTGGGAACACTGAAGCTTTCTTT.

The chain has TRBV5-4 and TRBJ2-2; no clear D gene. Germline CDR1 SGHNT, CDR2 YYREEE (reference sequence). V lost 0 bases and J 9 bases, leaving 6 bases between the germline ends. The CDR3 consists of 12 residues. The CDR3 DNA is TGTGCCAGCAGCTTGGGTGCGAGGGAGCTGTTTTTT. Amino acid sequence: CASSLGARELFF.

The chain has TRBV4-1 and TRBJ2-7, with D perhaps TRBD2 (6 bases). Germline V gives CDR1 MGHRA, CDR2 YSYEKL. This CDR3 is 15 amino acids long. The V end was cut by 4 bases, the J end by 5 bases, with 18 bases between. The CDR3 DNA reads as TGCGCCAGCAGCCCGGGGGAGACCCACCGGGACGAGCAGTACTTC. The encoded protein is CASSPGETHRDEQYF.

The chain has TRBV4-2 and TRBJ2-1; the match to TRBD2 covers 9 bases. CDR1 and CDR2 (germline): LGHNA, YNFKEQ. The CDR3 has 15 amino acids. J was trimmed by 6 bases and V by 0 bases; bases with no gene match: 3. CDR3 amino acids: CASSQELAGTNEQFF. For the CDR3, the DNA is TGTGCCAGCAGCCAAGAGCTAGCGGGGACCAATGAGCAGTTCTTC.

This clone occurred once. The chain recombines TRBV11-3 with TRBJ1-2, with a possible D match to TRBD1 (5 bases). V was clipped by 6 bases and J by 2 bases, with 13 bases between them. The CDR3 length is 14 residues. The germline gives CDR1 SGHNT, CDR2 YENEEA. The CDR3: CASRPQGDNYGYTF. DNA of the CDR3: TGTGCCAGCAGACCCCAGGGTGACAACTATGGCTACACCTTC. Based on the CDR3 plus reference TRBV11-3 and TRBJ1-2, the full variable domain is EAGVVQSPRYKIIEKKQPVAFWCNPISGHNTLYWYLQNLGQGPELLIRYENEEAVDDSQLPKDRFSAERLKGVDSTLKIQPAELGDSAVYLCASRPQGDNYGYTFGSGTRLTVV.

J is TRBJ1-6 and V is TRBV2; 7 bases agree with TRBD1. Germline V gene data show CDR1 as SNHLY and CDR2 as FYNNEI. This CDR3 spans 12 amino acids. The V and J ends lost 10 bases and 9 bases, in that order; junction bases with no gene match: 6. This chain's CDR3 is CATRQGGSPLHF. CDR3 coding DNA: TGTGCCACCCGACAGGGTGGTTCACCCCTCCACTTT.

The chain links TRBV10-1 to TRBJ2-1; D might be TRBD2 (5 bases). There are 16 residues in the CDR3. Germline values: CDR1 WNHNN, CDR2 SYGVQD (reference sequence). V dropped 6 bases and J dropped 6 bases, with 21 bases sitting between them. The CDR3 here is CASSRASERETNEQFF. Here the CDR3 DNA reads TGCGCCAGCAGCCGAGCCTCAGAACGGGAAACCAATGAGCAGTTCTTC.

J is TRBJ1-4 and V is TRBV7-9, with D unresolved. V was trimmed by 3 bases and J by 2 bases, leaving 10 bases between them. Germline CDR1 and CDR2: SEHNR and FQNEAQ (reference sequence). This CDR3 has 15 residues. The CDR3 DNA follows: TGTGCCAGCAGCTTTGGATCGGGGACTAATGAAAAACTGTTTTTT. Protein: CASSFGSGTNEKLFF.

This clone was observed a handful of times. The rearrangement uses TRBV16 and TRBJ2-3; maybe TRBD2 (5 bases). The germline gives CDR1 KGHSY, CDR2 FQNENV. The CDR3 spans 16 residues. V lost 4 bases to trimming and J lost 0 bases, with 14 bases between them. CDR3 in amino acids: CASSLLDWASTDTQYF. The CDR3 DNA reads TGTGCCAGCAGCCTTTTGGACTGGGCTAGCACAGATACGCAGTATTTT. Looking up the rest from reference TRBV16 and TRBJ2-3 gives the full variable domain: GEEVAQTPKHLVRGEGQKAKLYCAPIKGHSYVFWYQQVLKNEFKFLISFQNENVFDETGMPKERFSAKCLPNSPCSLEIQATKLEDSAVYFCASSLLDWASTDTQYFGPGTRLTVL.

V and J are TRBV7-3 and TRBJ2-6; a weak D match, TRBD1 (6 bases). Germline V gene lookup returns CDR1 SGHTA and CDR2 FQGTGA. The V and J ends lost 4 bases and 3 bases respectively, with 13 bases between them. This CDR3 region has 16 residues. The CDR3 loop reads CASSSYRAGGANVLTF. Here the CDR3 DNA reads TGTGCCAGCAGCTCGTACAGGGCAGGTGGGGCCAACGTCCTGACTTTC.

The chain employs TRBV10-3 and TRBJ2-6, with D possibly TRBD1 on 5 matching bases. Trimming cost V 5 bases and J 1 base, with 12 bases left between them. The V gene's germline CDR1 is ENHRY and CDR2 SYGVKD. The CDR3 loop spans 16 amino acids. This chain's CDR3 is CAISKQTGSGANVLTF. DNA for the CDR3: TGTGCCATCAGTAAACAAACAGGTTCTGGGGCCAACGTCCTGACTTTC.

The rearrangement uses TRBV6-1 and TRBJ2-7, with D possibly being TRBD2 (5 bases). CDR3 length: 12 amino acids. Germline V lookup: CDR1 MNHNS, CDR2 SASEGT. V shed 0 bases and J shed 8 bases, with 8 bases lying between them. CDR3 DNA: TGTGCCAGCAGTGAAGCAACCGGGAAGCAGTACTTC. This codes for CASSEATGKQYF.

This clone was recorded only once. This sequence joins TRBV18 and TRBJ1-5; D uncertain. The CDR3 is made up of 14 amino acids. CDR1 is KGHSH and CDR2 is LQKENI in the germline V gene. Deletions cut 6 bases from V and 4 bases from J, with 13 bases between. The CDR3 is CASSSPGGNQPQHF. The CDR3 DNA sequence: TGTGCCAGCTCTAGCCCCGGCGGGAATCAGCCCCAGCATTTT.

There are a few counts of this clone. This rearrangement joins TRBV5-1 to TRBJ2-3; D not resolved. Trimming removed 2 bases at V and 4 bases at J, with 14 bases between. The CDR3 sequence is 15 residues long. The germline V gene encodes CDR1 SGHRS and CDR2 YFSETQ. CDR3 nucleotides: TGCGCCAGCAGCTTTTTGTTTGGAGAGGCAGATACGCAGTATTTT. This codes for CASSFLFGEADTQYF.

A few counts support this clone. The DNA of the CDR3 is TGTGCCACCAGTGATTACAGGGTCACCGGGGAGCTGTTTTTT. Amino acids: CATSDYRVTGELFF. The chain joins TRBV24-1 to TRBJ2-2; weak D call: TRBD1 (6 bases). The CDR3 consists of 14 residues. Trimming cost V 2 bases and J 4 bases, with 7 bases left between them. Germline CDR1 is KGHDR and CDR2 is SFDVKD.

This chain joins TRBV9 and TRBJ2-1, with TRBD1 as a possible D gene (5 bases). The V end lost 0 bases, the J end lost 8 bases, and 12 bases lay between the germline ends. The CDR3 length is 14 residues. Germline CDR1 SGDLS, CDR2 YYNGEE. The CDR3 loop reads CASSVESPGHEQFF. In DNA form, the CDR3 reads TGTGCCAGCAGCGTAGAATCGCCAGGGCATGAGCAGTTCTTC.

The chain couples TRBV10-1 to TRBJ2-7, with 7 bases fitting TRBD1. J was trimmed by 2 bases and V by 5 bases; bases with no gene match: 15. This CDR3 is 17 amino acids long. Germline V gene data show CDR1 as WNHNN and CDR2 as SYGVQD (reference sequence). The CDR3 bases are TGCGCCAGCAGTACCCCGACAGGGTATTTCCTTACCTACGAGCAGTACTTC. Its protein is CASSTPTGYFLTYEQYF.

The genes are TRBV3-1 (or the pseudogene TRBV3-2) and TRBJ2-7; no reliable D call. V was trimmed by 4 bases and J by 0 bases, leaving 7 bases between them. The germline V gene encodes CDR1 LGHDT and CDR2 YNNKEL (reference sequence). The CDR3 is 13 residues long. The CDR3 bases are TGTGCCAGCAGCCTCGGTGACTCCTACGAGCAGTACTTC. Protein sequence: CASSLGDSYEQYF.

The rearrangement uses TRBV19 and TRBJ1-1; weak D call: TRBD1 (6 bases). Germline V gives CDR1 LNHDA, CDR2 SQIVND (reference sequence). The CDR3 is made up of 16 amino acids. Deletions cut 6 bases from V and 1 base from J, with 18 bases between. The CDR3, as DNA: TGTGCCAGTAGCCGACAGGCCCTGGGGGCGAACACTGAAGCTTTCTTT. Protein product: CASSRQALGANTEAFF.

A single count supports this clone. The genes are TRBV19 and TRBJ1-5, with 8 positions matching TRBD1. The CDR3 consists of 17 residues. CDR1 and CDR2 from the germline V gene are LNHDA and SQIVND (reference sequence). J lost 4 bases, V lost 6 bases, and 14 bases had no gene match. The CDR3 DNA follows: TGTGCCAGTAGCCAGGGGGCATGGGGTTCGGAAAATCAGCCCCAGCATTTT. It codes for CASSQGAWGSENQPQHF.

J is TRBJ1-3 and V is TRBV2, with D maybe TRBD1 (6 bases). V was pared by 6 bases and J by 0 bases, with 12 bases between. The CDR3 sequence is 15 residues long. Germline lookup yields CDR1 SNHLY and CDR2 FYNNEI. DNA of the CDR3: TGTGCCAGCAGGGTAGGACAGACCTCTGGAAACACCATATATTTT. Translating it yields CASRVGQTSGNTIYF.

V gene TRBV30 combines with J gene TRBJ1-5, with TRBD1 identical over 8 bases. Per germline, CDR1 GTSNPN and CDR2 SVGIG (reference sequence). V was clipped by 3 bases and J by 4 bases; unmatched bases: 5. The CDR3 runs to 14 residues. The CDR3 sequence: CAWSGTGGNQPQHF. CDR3 bases: TGTGCCTGGAGCGGGACAGGAGGAAATCAGCCCCAGCATTTT.

The V gene is TRBV6-5, the J gene TRBJ2-1; TRBD1 matches 7 bases. The CDR3 extends over 12 amino acids. Germline values: CDR1 MNHEY, CDR2 SVGAGI. Trimming removed 8 bases from V and 9 bases from J; junction bases left unmatched: 7. The DNA of the CDR3 is TGTGCCAGCGCCCGACAGGGAAGTGAGCAGTTCTTC. It yields the protein CASARQGSEQFF.

The gene calls are TRBV10-3 and TRBJ1-1; 11 nucleotides line up with TRBD1. The CDR3 totals 17 residues. The germline CDR1 and CDR2 sequences are ENHRY and SYGVKD. Trimming removed 6 bases from V and 0 bases from J; junction bases left unmatched: 9. The CDR3, as DNA: TGTGCCATCAGGAGTGATTGGACAGGGGGCGTGAACACTGAAGCTTTCTTT. This translates into CAIRSDWTGGVNTEAFF.